These 28 T cell receptor beta chains came from one sample sequenced in a study of cytomegalovirus exposure and HLA in healthy donors. Vbeta (60) and Jbeta (13) primers were used in the PCR. Libraries were prepared by immunoSEQ multiplex PCR; TCRdb keeps only in-frame clonotypes and omits some of them. The table lists 110,000 to 150,000 clones, 9.7% of them singletons, with less than 2% in the top ten. Sequenced input: PBMCs. All receptors come from a man aged 50 to 59 in good health and CMV-seronegative.

This clone has just a few counts. The rearrangement joins TRBV7-9 to TRBJ1-1; maybe TRBD1 (6 bases). Trimming took off 4 bases at V and 11 bases at J, with 17 bases between the two ends. This CDR3 has 13 amino acids. The germline gives CDR1 SEHNR, CDR2 FQNEAQ (reference sequence). As DNA, the CDR3 is TGTGCCAGCAGCTCGGAAGGGGGGGGATCGGCTTTCTTT. Its translation: CASSSEGGGSAFF.

This clone occurred a few times. This chain links TRBV19 with TRBJ1-3; TRBD1 matches 9 bases. The CDR3 is made up of 13 amino acids. V dropped 11 bases and J dropped 0; count of bases not matched to a gene: 2. Germline CDR1 is LNHDA and CDR2 is SQIVND (reference sequence). CDR3 sequence (DNA): TGTGCCGCGGACAGGGGCTCTGGAAACACCATATATTTT. Its translation: CAADRGSGNTIYF.

The V and J genes are TRBV29-1 and TRBJ2-3; 7 nucleotides align to TRBD1. Germline V gives CDR1 SQVTM, CDR2 ANQGSEA. With 4 bases clipped from V and 1 base from J, the junction kept 5 bases outside the gene matches. This CDR3 region has 14 residues. The CDR3 region is CSVAGGSGTDTQYF. CDR3 coding DNA: TGCAGCGTTGCAGGGGGTTCGGGCACAGATACGCAGTATTTT.

The chain's CDR3 is CASSPDRTSWEQFF. CDR3 bases: TGTGCCAGCTCACCGGACAGGACCTCATGGGAGCAGTTCTTC. This chain uses TRBV18 with TRBJ2-1; 7 bases are a match to TRBD1. Unmatched junction bases numbered 9, after V lost 3 bases and J lost 10 bases. Germline V CDR1 and CDR2: KGHSH, LQKENI. The CDR3 runs to 14 residues.

There are a few counts of this clone. J is TRBJ1-2 and V is TRBV2; unclear D gene. Germline loops: CDR1 SNHLY, CDR2 FYNNEI. V was trimmed by 0 bases and J by 2 bases, leaving 7 bases between them. The CDR3 loop spans 14 amino acids. The CDR3 region has the DNA TGTGCCAGCAGTGAAGCGAGCAGGAACTATGGCTACACCTTC. Translated: CASSEASRNYGYTF.

In this sample, this clone turned up a few times. The chain has TRBV19 and TRBJ1-4; no definite D call. Trimming pared 0 bases from V and 1 base from J, leaving 12 bases between. The CDR3 runs to 17 residues. Germline V gene data show CDR1 as LNHDA and CDR2 as SQIVND (reference sequence). The CDR3 nucleotides read TGTGCCAGTAGTATAGACGCTTGGACTGAAACTAATGAAAAACTGTTTTTT. Its protein is CASSIDAWTETNEKLFF.

The chain carries TRBV29-1 and TRBJ1-3; D uncertain. Germline V gene lookup returns CDR1 SQVTM and CDR2 ANQGSEA. The CDR3 has 13 residues. V was trimmed by 4 bases and J by 2 bases, leaving 9 bases between them. In DNA form, the CDR3 reads TGCAGCGTTGTACGGGGAACTGGAAACACCATATATTTT. This gives the protein CSVVRGTGNTIYF.

This clone showed up just a few times. This may stem from a read error, because a much larger clone lies one nucleotide away. The sample carries other DNA sequences with the same CDR3. The V call is TRBV6-5, the J call TRBJ2-7, with 8 positions matching TRBD2. The CDR3 covers 13 residues. Losses at the gene ends were 6 bases for V and 1 base for J; bases not matched to a gene: 2. Per the germline V gene, CDR1 is MNHEY and CDR2 is SVGAGI. CDR3 sequence: CASRQRESYEQYF. The CDR3 nucleotides read TGTGCCAGCAGGCAGCGGGAGTCCTACGAGCAGTACTTC.

This rearrangement joins TRBV5-1 to TRBJ2-2; 8 bases fit TRBD1. The junction had 8 bases not matched to a gene; V was cut back by 4 bases and J by 6 bases. Per the germline V gene, CDR1 is SGHRS and CDR2 is YFSETQ. This CDR3 comprises 15 residues. The CDR3 loop reads CASSTQGGMSGELFF. DNA for the CDR3: TGCGCCAGCAGCACACAGGGGGGAATGTCCGGGGAGCTGTTTTTT.

In this sample, this clone turned up a few times. The chain carries TRBV7-3 and TRBJ2-7; D remains ambiguous. CDR3 size: 14 residues. Trimming shortened V by 5 bases and J by 3 bases, and 14 bases separated the two germline ends. In germline, CDR1 is SGHTA, CDR2 FQGTGA. The CDR3 coding sequence is TGTGCCAGCAGCGCCGGCGGCCGAGACTACGAGCAGTACTTC. This sequence encodes CASSAGGRDYEQYF.

Details on this clone: Lacking the conserved final phenylalanine or tryptophan, this CDR3 likely reflects a read error. The chain employs TRBV5-6 and TRBJ1-5; D is perhaps TRBD1 (5 bases). CDR1 SGHDT and CDR2 YYEEEE come from the germline V gene. The CDR3 runs 13 residues. Trimming took 4 bases from V and 4 from J, leaving 9 bases between them. CDR3 coding DNA: TGTGCCAGCAGCCGACAGCCAAATCAGCCCCAGCATTTG. Encoded protein: CASSRQPNQPQHL.

The rearrangement joins TRBV7-3 to TRBJ2-3, with 8 bases fitting TRBD2. The CDR3 contains 14 residues. The V segment lost 5 bases and the J segment 4 bases; nucleotides outside the gene matches: 5. Germline-derived CDR1 and CDR2 are SGHTA and FQGTGA. The CDR3 here is CASSAGLGADTQYF. As DNA, the CDR3 is TGTGCCAGCAGCGCGGGACTAGGGGCAGATACGCAGTATTTT.

This clone was counted only a few times. The chain couples TRBV10-3 to TRBJ2-1, with TRBD2 matching 9 bases. V shed 4 bases and J 0 bases; nucleotides not matched to a gene: 4. This CDR3 comprises 16 residues. Germline V gene sequence: CDR1 ENHRY, CDR2 SYGVKD. The DNA of the CDR3 is TGTGCCATCAGTGCCTCTAGCGGGGTCTCCTACAATGAGCAGTTCTTC. This gives the protein CAISASSGVSYNEQFF.

This clone was observed a handful of times. V and J are TRBV5-1 and TRBJ2-2, with no clear D. CDR1 SGHRS and CDR2 YFSETQ come from the germline V gene. This CDR3 is built from 16 residues. Trimming left V 0 bases short and J 0 bases short, with 9 bases between. The DNA for the CDR3 is TGCGCCAGCAGCTTGGAATCTCCTCCGAACACCGGGGAGCTGTTTTTT. Translating gives CASSLESPPNTGELFF.

In this sample, this clone turned up a few times. This chain connects TRBV19 to TRBJ1-4; D gene unclear. V was pared by 6 bases and J by 5 bases, with 7 bases between. CDR1 is LNHDA, CDR2 SQIVND, per germline (reference sequence). This CDR3 has 12 amino acids. The CDR3 loop is CASSFQNEKLFF. In nucleotides, the CDR3 is TGTGCCAGTAGCTTCCAGAATGAAAAACTGTTTTTT.

This chain uses TRBV29-1 with TRBJ2-7, with TRBD2 matching 10 bases. The CDR3 totals 13 residues. The junction had 6 bases not matched to a gene; V was cut back by 4 bases and J by 6 bases. Germline V gene sequence: CDR1 SQVTM, CDR2 ANQGSEA. DNA of the CDR3: TGCAGCGTTGGCCTCCTAGCGGGAGTCGAGCAGTACTTC. It codes for CSVGLLAGVEQYF.

V usage is TRBV5-1 and J usage is TRBJ2-2; weak D call: TRBD2 (6 bases). V lost 4 bases, J lost 7 bases, and 14 bases lay in between. The CDR3 contains 14 residues. Per the germline V gene, CDR1 is SGHRS and CDR2 is YFSETQ. DNA of the CDR3: TGCGCCAGCAGCCCGGGGGTGGCTGACGGGGAGCTGTTTTTT. Amino acids: CASSPGVADGELFF.

The V gene is TRBV11-2, the J gene TRBJ1-4; D is possibly TRBD1 (5 bases). The germline V gene encodes CDR1 SGHAT and CDR2 FQNNGV. V was pared by 5 bases and J by 8 bases, with 12 bases between. The CDR3 has 13 residues. CDR3 sequence: CASSRGSQEKLFF. The CDR3, as DNA: TGTGCCAGCAGCCGGGGGAGTCAGGAAAAACTGTTTTTT.

This clone was counted between two and nine times. The rearrangement joins TRBV2 to TRBJ1-5; D gene ambiguous. Germline lookup yields CDR1 SNHLY and CDR2 FYNNEI. This CDR3 is 13 amino acids long. Trimming stripped 0 bases from V and 12 bases from J, with 12 bases between. In DNA, the CDR3 is TGTGCCAGCAGTGAAGCGTCGTCCCTTTACCAGCATTTT. Its protein product is CASSEASSLYQHF.

There are a few counts of this clone. This chain uses TRBV29-1 with TRBJ1-1, with 7 nucleotides matching TRBD1. Germline CDR1 SQVTM, CDR2 ANQGSEA. The CDR3 runs to 13 residues. V was pared by 7 bases and J by 5 bases, with 10 bases of the junction left unmatched. The CDR3 DNA reads TGCAGCGGGGGGGATGGCAGGGGGACTGAAGCTTTCTTT. Residues: CSGGDGRGTEAFF.

About this clone itself: Mismatch with germline at one junction end may stem from a read error. The chain's CDR3 is CATSGGTGNKQFF. CDR3 bases: TGTGCCACTTCGGGAGGAACGGGCAATAAGCAGTTCTTC. The chain couples TRBV15 to TRBJ2-1; TRBD2 aligns across 7 bases. Germline V gives CDR1 LNHNV, CDR2 YYDKDF (reference sequence). The CDR3 spans 13 residues.

The chain recombines TRBV29-1 with TRBJ1-1; unclear D gene. Trimming removed 6 bases at V and 5 bases at J, with 16 bases between. This CDR3 has 13 residues. Germline CDR1 SQVTM, CDR2 ANQGSEA. For the CDR3, the DNA is TGCAGCGTCTTCGACATGTTTGGGACTGAAGCTTTCTTT. It translates to CSVFDMFGTEAFF.

This clone was seen only a few times. The chain carries TRBV6-1 and TRBJ1-4; possibly TRBD1 for D (6 bases). The CDR3 loop spans 12 amino acids. The germline gives CDR1 MNHNS, CDR2 SASEGT. V was pared by 2 bases and J by 15 bases, with 13 bases between. This CDR3 is CASSELSNRVFF. CDR3 nucleotide sequence: TGTGCCAGCAGTGAATTAAGTAACAGGGTGTTTTTT.

This clone was detected only a few times. The J gene is TRBJ1-1, the V gene TRBV11-2; 7 nucleotides agree with TRBD1. CDR1 is SGHAT and CDR2 is FQNNGV in the germline V gene. With 5 bases clipped from V and 5 bases from J, the junction kept 5 bases outside the gene matches. This CDR3 comprises 13 residues. The CDR3 is CASSKTGPTEAFF. CDR3 sequence (DNA): TGTGCCAGCAGCAAGACAGGGCCAACTGAAGCTTTCTTT.

This clone was observed a handful of times. The chain recombines TRBV5-1 with TRBJ1-2; 8 bases fit TRBD1. CDR1 is SGHRS, CDR2 YFSETQ, per germline. Trimming cost V 6 bases and J 6 bases; bases outside gene matches: 10. The CDR3 runs 14 residues. As DNA, the CDR3 is TGCGCCAGCACCGTATCAACAGGGGGTGATGGCTACACCTTC. It specifies CASTVSTGGDGYTF. Using reference TRBV5-1 and TRBJ1-2 for the parts outside the CDR3, the full variable domain is KAGVTQTPRYLIKTRGQQVTLSCSPISGHRSVSWYQQTPGQGLQFLFEYFSETQRNKGNFPGRFSGRQFSNSRSEMNVSTLELGDSALYLCASTVSTGGDGYTFGSGTRLTVV.

This chain links TRBV7-9 with TRBJ2-2; TRBD2 aligns across 9 bases. This CDR3 region has 17 residues. Germline CDR1 SEHNR, CDR2 FQNEAQ (reference sequence). V dropped 4 bases and J dropped 5; count of bases not matched to a gene: 11. CDR3 sequence reads: CASSSPGLAGSTGELFF. CDR3 nucleotides: TGTGCCAGCAGCTCCCCGGGGCTAGCGGGATCGACCGGGGAGCTGTTTTTT. Based on the CDR3 plus reference TRBV7-9 and TRBJ2-2, the full variable domain is DTGVSQNPRHKITKRGQNVTFRCDPISEHNRLYWYRQTLGQGPEFLTYFQNEAQLEKSRLLSDRFSAERPKGSFSTLEIQRTEQGDSAMYLCASSSPGLAGSTGELFFGEGSRLTVL.

CDR3 bases: TGTGCCAGCAGCTTGTATCAGGGGCTCTTAGAAGCTTTCTTT. Amino acids: CASSLYQGLLEAFF. V usage is TRBV7-2 and J usage is TRBJ1-1; D is perhaps TRBD1 (6 bases). The V end lost 3 bases, the J end lost 8 bases, and 16 bases lay between the germline ends. The CDR3 contains 14 residues. Germline V CDR1 and CDR2: SGHTA, FQGNSA.

This sequence joins TRBV7-3 and TRBJ2-1, with 8 bases lining up with TRBD2. This CDR3 is built from 15 residues. The germline CDR1 and CDR2 sequences are SGHTA and FQGTGA. J lost 2 bases, V lost 2 bases, and 2 bases had no gene match. The CDR3 protein is CASSLSGGAYNEQFF. DNA of the CDR3: TGTGCCAGCAGCTTATCCGGGGGGGCCTACAATGAGCAGTTCTTC.